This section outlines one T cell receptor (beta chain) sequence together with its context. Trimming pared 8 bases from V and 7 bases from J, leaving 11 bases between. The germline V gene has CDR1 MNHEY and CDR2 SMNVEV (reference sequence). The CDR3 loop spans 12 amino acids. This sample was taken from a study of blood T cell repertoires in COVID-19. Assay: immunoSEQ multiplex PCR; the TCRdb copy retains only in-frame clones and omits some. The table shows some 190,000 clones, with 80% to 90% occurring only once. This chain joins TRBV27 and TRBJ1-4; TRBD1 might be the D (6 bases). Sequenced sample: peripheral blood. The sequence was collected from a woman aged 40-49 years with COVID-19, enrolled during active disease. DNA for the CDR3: TGTGCCAGCGCGCCCAGGGGTGAAAAACTGTTTTTT. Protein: CASAPRGEKLFF.